This T cell receptor beta chain was documented in a study of cytomegalovirus exposure and HLA in healthy donors. Note on this clone: Its antigen is unidentified.

Primers for the PCR totalled 60 Vbeta and 13 Jbeta. Measured with immunoSEQ multiplex PCR; TCRdb has only the in-frame clones, and not every one. The profile shows around 180,000 clones, 80% to 85% of them singletons. The donors gave bone marrow, and they were healthy. Study results and limitations: The authors excluded some V segments, including TRBV6-2 and TRBV6-3, as indistinguishable.

The CDR3 totals 17 residues. Unmatched junction bases numbered 12, after V lost 1 base and J lost 4 bases. Germline V gene sequence: CDR1 LGHNA, CDR2 YSLEER. The sequenced material came from PBMCs. V and J are TRBV4-3 and TRBJ1-2; 7 bases match TRBD1. The TCR comes from a woman aged 18-35 years in good health and CMV-seropositive. The CDR3 here is CASSQAGSGTVSYGYTF. For the CDR3, the DNA is TGCGCCAGCAGCCAAGCGGGTTCAGGGACAGTAAGCTATGGCTACACCTTC.